The following is a T cell receptor (beta chain) sequence with its context. Its antigen is not known. Single viable CD3+CD4+CD8-CD45RO+ cells were sorted as the memory CD4+ T cells. These data are taken from a study of memory CD4+ T cells and cytomegalovirus serostatus. Study-level information: Of the healthy Belgian adults, 9 were CMV seropositive and 24 seronegative.

Only in-frame clones appear in the TCRdb table, and some are missing; sequencing was by immunoSEQ multiplex PCR. The top ten clones hold more than 1.5% of a sample with approximately 40,000 clones, about 80% of them seen once. Germline trimming cut 3 bases from V and 2 bases from J; bases unmatched to any gene: 8. There are 19 residues in the CDR3. Germline V CDR1 and CDR2: MGHRA, YSYEKL. Points from the study as a whole: Suggested: most of the CMV-linked TCR signature lies in CD4+ memory cells.

The TCR originated in an adult in good health and CMV-seronegative. Sequenced material: memory CD4+ T cells from blood. This chain joins TRBV4-1 and TRBJ2-2; 14 bases are a match to TRBD2. The CDR3, as DNA: TGCGCCAGCAGCCAGGCACCGGGACTAGCGGGGGCTAACACCGGGGAGCTGTTTTTT. This encodes CASSQAPGLAGANTGELFF.